The 21 T cell receptor beta chains listed next were all sequenced from one sample in a study of post-analysis software for immune sequencing data (dated by TCRdb to 2013 to 2016). Broad study findings and their caveats: Patients showed significantly higher frequencies than controls for about 5 TRBV segments, among them TRBV5-6, TRBV5-1 and TRBV20-1.

These receptors are not linked to any known antigen. The library relied on PCR. Sequencer: Illumina HiSeq 2500. Unique molecular identifiers were incorporated into TCR beta cDNA libraries to reduce PCR and sequencing biases. TCRdb handled the public reads itself, with Q25 trimming in fastp and clone calling in MiXCR, and kept productive beta chains. Rows are combined by CDR3 protein, so each entry shows the most common genes and DNA. The sample table records roughly 180,000 distinct CDR3 sequences; approximately 30% of these occur just once. Together, the top ten hold about 1.6% of the sample. The sequenced material came from blood. The receptors were gathered from a girl between 5 and 17 years old with multiple sclerosis.

Note on this clonotype: A read error may produce the germline difference seen at one junction end. The chain uses TRBV5-5 and TRBJ2-1; 9 nucleotides match TRBD2. Germline CDR1 SGHKS, CDR2 YYEKEE (reference sequence). The CDR3 consists of 19 residues. Here the CDR3 reads CTSSGDGLGREGPGNEQFF. CDR3 DNA sequence: TGTACCAGCAGCGGGGACGGATTAGGGCGGGAGGGCCCGGGCAATGAGCAGTTCTTC. Based on the CDR3 plus reference TRBV5-5 and TRBJ2-1, the full variable domain is DAGVTQSPTHLIKTRGQQVTLRCSPISGHKSVSWYQQVLGQGPQFIFQYYEKEERGRGNFPDRFSARQFPNYSSELNVNALLLGDSALYLCTSSGDGLGREGPGNEQFFGPGTRLTVL.

V gene TRBV6-2 or TRBV6-3 combines with J gene TRBJ2-7; tentatively, D is TRBD1 (6 bases). Gene TRBJ2-4 matches the end of the DNA better, so the J call may be wrong. Germline loops: CDR1 MNHEY, CDR2 SVGEGT. CDR3 length equals 15 residues. The CDR3 spells CASSYSWGQVPIQYF. Here the CDR3 DNA reads TGTGCCAGCAGTTACTCCTGGGGGCAGGTTCCCATTCAGTACTTC.

This clonotype occurred once. A single base separates this from a much larger clone, so it may be a read error. V is TRBV27 and J is TRBJ2-3; no reliable D call. There are 13 residues in the CDR3. CDR1 is MNHEY, CDR2 SMNVEV, per germline (reference sequence). The CDR3 DNA follows: TGTGCCGGCAGTTCTCTAGGGAATTCTGGGCAGTATTTT. This gives the protein CAGSSLGNSGQYF.

This clonotype has only one observation. The chain employs TRBV6-5 and TRBJ1-3, with 9 bases that match TRBD1. CDR3 length equals 12 residues. CDR1 and CDR2 (germline): MNHEY, SVGAGI. Losses at the gene ends were 2 bases for V and 15 bases for J; bases not matched to a gene: 5. CDR3 nucleotides: TGTGCCAGCAGTTACAATAGGGACAGGGAATATTTT. This sequence encodes CASSYNRDREYF.

The table lists this clonotype with a few counts. V is TRBV5-1 and J is TRBJ2-1; TRBD2 matches 8 bases. The CDR3 has 13 amino acids. V dropped 6 bases and J dropped 15; count of bases not matched to a gene: 14. The germline gives CDR1 SGHRS, CDR2 YFSETQ. CDR3 coding DNA: TGCGCCAGCACTGGAACGGGAGGGCGCTTCATGTTCTTC. Translating gives CASTGTGGRFMFF.

This clonotype was counted at least ten times. The chain has TRBV10-3 and TRBJ2-7; 10 bases match TRBD2. Germline trimming cut 9 bases from V and 5 bases from J; bases unmatched to any gene: 7. Germline CDR1 is ENHRY and CDR2 is SYGVKD. This CDR3 contains 13 residues. The CDR3 DNA reads TGTGCCATGGGGAGGCTAGCGGGAGACGAGCAGTACTTC. Translated: CAMGRLAGDEQYF.

This clonotype was seen many times. The rearrangement uses TRBV29-1 and TRBJ2-1; possible D gene TRBD1, 6 bases. CDR3 length: 13 residues. Germline V gene sequence: CDR1 SQVTM, CDR2 ANQGSEA. Trimming cost V 6 bases and J 10 bases, with 19 bases left between them. The CDR3 spells CSVAGTSAGEQFF. The CDR3 coding sequence is TGCAGCGTGGCAGGGACATCGGCCGGGGAGCAGTTCTTC.

The chain has TRBV6-2 or TRBV6-3 and TRBJ2-3; no definite D call. With 0 bases removed from V and 1 base from J, the gap between germline ends came to 14 bases. Germline loops: CDR1 MNHEY, CDR2 SVGEGT. CDR3 length equals 17 residues. CDR3 in DNA: TGTGCCAGCAGTTACTCCTACGGCAGTGGTCGCACAGATACGCAGTATTTT. This encodes CASSYSYGSGRTDTQYF.

This clonotype was counted at least ten times. In DNA, the CDR3 is TGTGCCAGCAGCACCACTTCCCCGAACCTGGAGACCCAGTACTTC. Translation gives CASSTTSPNLETQYF. The chain combines TRBV7-9 with TRBJ2-5; the D is unclear. Trimming took 5 bases from V and 5 from J, leaving 18 bases between them. Germline V gene lookup returns CDR1 SEHNR and CDR2 FQNEAQ (reference sequence). The CDR3 covers 15 residues. The full variable domain, completed using reference TRBV7-9 and TRBJ2-5, is DTGVSQNPRHKITKRGQNVTFRCDPISEHNRLYWYRQTLGQGPEFLTYFQNEAQLEKSRLLSDRFSAERPKGSFSTLEIQRTEQGDSAMYLCASSTTSPNLETQYFGPGTRLLVL.

In this sample, this clonotype turned up a few times. Possible read error: a much larger clone is one base away. The chain is built from TRBV7-3 and TRBJ2-5; D may be TRBD1 (5 bases). V gave up 5 bases and J gave up 11 bases, with 21 bases separating them. The V gene's germline CDR1 is SGHTA and CDR2 FQGTGA. The CDR3 has 14 residues. This CDR3 reads CASSPGHSNYGQYF. CDR3 DNA sequence: TGTGCCAGCAGCCCCGGACATTCGAACTACGGGCAGTACTTC.

At least ten counts were recorded for this clonotype. The chain employs TRBV10-3 and TRBJ1-2, with D maybe TRBD1 (5 bases). Deletions cut 9 bases from V and 6 bases from J, with 14 bases between. CDR1 and CDR2 (germline): ENHRY, SYGVKD. The length of the CDR3 is 12 residues. CDR3 region: CAIRGDGDGYTF. In nucleotides, the CDR3 is TGTGCCATAAGGGGCGACGGGGATGGCTACACCTTC.

In its sample, this clonotype was seen many times. This chain connects TRBV6-2 or TRBV6-3 to TRBJ2-7, with D unclear. Between the trimmed V and J ends, which lost 8 bases and 0 bases, there was a span of 11 bases. The germline gives CDR1 MNHEY, CDR2 SVGEGT. The CDR3 totals 13 residues. CDR3 loop: CASQRGNSYEQYF. In DNA form, the CDR3 reads TGTGCCAGCCAGAGAGGTAACTCCTACGAGCAGTACTTC.

This clonotype was counted at least ten times. The chain recombines TRBV5-1 with TRBJ2-3; 13 positions match TRBD2. CDR3 length: 18 residues. CDR1 SGHRS and CDR2 YFSETQ come from the germline V gene. Trimming at V came to 0 bases and at J to 2 bases, leaving 6 bases not matched to a gene. CDR3: CASSLAAGTSGDTDTQYF. CDR3 DNA: TGCGCCAGCAGCTTGGCGGCGGGGACTAGCGGGGACACAGATACGCAGTATTTT. Combining the CDR3 with reference TRBV5-1 and TRBJ2-3 gives the whole variable domain KAGVTQTPRYLIKTRGQQVTLSCSPISGHRSVSWYQQTPGQGLQFLFEYFSETQRNKGNFPGRFSGRQFSNSRSEMNVSTLELGDSALYLCASSLAAGTSGDTDTQYFGPGTRLTVL.

This clonotype was seen many times. The chain has TRBV5-1 and TRBJ2-7; TRBD2 might be the D (6 bases). Germline-derived CDR1 and CDR2 are SGHRS and YFSETQ. This CDR3 region has 16 residues. V lost 5 bases and J 0 bases, leaving 18 bases between the germline ends. In nucleotides, the CDR3 is TGCGCCAGCAGTTTGTCTATAGCGGAAGACTCCTACGAGCAGTACTTC. It specifies CASSLSIAEDSYEQYF.

This clonotype showed up just a few times. The rearrangement links TRBV12-5 to TRBJ1-4, with D possibly matching TRBD1 (5 bases). Germline CDR1 and CDR2: LGHNT and FRNRAP. Trimming shortened V by 0 bases and J by 7 bases, and 12 bases separated the two germline ends. The CDR3 has 15 amino acids. Written as DNA, the CDR3 is TGTGCTAGTGGTTTGGTACTTCAGGGTAGTGAAAAACTGTTTTTT. It is translated as CASGLVLQGSEKLFF.

This clonotype was seen repeatedly, ten times or more. The V call is TRBV7-2, the J call TRBJ2-7; TRBD2 aligns across 10 bases. The J segment lost 4 bases and the V segment lost 2 bases, leaving 5 bases of the junction unmatched. CDR3 length equals 15 residues. Germline CDR1 and CDR2: SGHTA and FQGNSA. CDR3 sequence: CASSLIPSGRYEQYF. The DNA of the CDR3 is TGTGCCAGCAGCTTAATTCCTAGCGGGAGATACGAGCAGTACTTC.

This clonotype was detected a few times. The chain uses TRBV5-4 and TRBJ2-3; the match to TRBD2 covers 10 bases. The CDR3 covers 14 residues. Trimming at V came to 3 bases and at J to 14 bases, leaving 12 bases not matched to a gene. CDR1 is SGHNT and CDR2 is YYREEE in the germline V gene (reference sequence). CDR3 loop: CASSSRTSGESLYF. Written as DNA, the CDR3 is TGTGCCAGCAGCTCGAGAACTAGCGGGGAGTCCTTGTATTTT.

This clonotype was seen repeatedly, ten times or more. The chain joins TRBV10-3 to TRBJ2-3; D is uncertain. CDR3 length equals 14 residues. Germline-derived CDR1 and CDR2 are ENHRY and SYGVKD. V was shortened by 3 bases and J by 3 bases, with 10 bases between the two germline ends. CDR3 sequence: CAISDGERTDTQYF. DNA of the CDR3: TGTGCCATCAGTGATGGAGAACGGACAGATACGCAGTATTTT.

The chain uses TRBV12-3 or TRBV12-4 and TRBJ1-1, with D hard to call. With 7 bases removed from V and 3 bases from J, the gap between germline ends came to 18 bases. The CDR3 has 15 residues. CDR3 sequence (DNA): TGTGCCAGCAAAGCCCCGTCGACGTTTCACACTGAAGCTTTCTTT. Its protein product is CASKAPSTFHTEAFF.

This clonotype occurred many times. This chain connects TRBV5-6 to TRBJ2-5, with 9 bases identical to TRBD1. V was pared by 2 bases and J by 4 bases, with 3 bases of the junction left unmatched. This CDR3 is 14 amino acids long. The germline gives CDR1 SGHDT, CDR2 YYEEEE. DNA for the CDR3: TGTGCCAGCAGCTTACCGGGACAGGGAGAGACCCAGTACTTC. Amino acid sequence: CASSLPGQGETQYF. Based on the CDR3 plus reference TRBV5-6 and TRBJ2-5, the full variable domain is DAGVTQSPTHLIKTRGQQVTLRCSPKSGHDTVSWYQQALGQGPQFIFQYYEEEERQRGNFPDRFSGHQFPNYSSELNVNALLLGDSALYLCASSLPGQGETQYFGPGTRLLVL.

This chain joins TRBV7-8 and TRBJ2-6, with D hard to call. CDR1 and CDR2 from the germline V gene are SGHVS and FQNEAQ. V was shortened by 3 bases and J by 0 bases, with 6 bases between the two germline ends. The CDR3 spans 15 residues. CDR3 coding DNA: TGTGCCAGCAGCTTCGGAGCCTCTGGGGCCAACGTCCTGACTTTC. It specifies CASSFGASGANVLTF.